The 2 T cell receptor beta chains below were found in one sample sequenced in a study of blood T cells in healthy people across ages. A second PCR of roughly 7 to 11 cycles used a sample-barcoded 5' primer and a J-beta primer mix. TCRdb re-derived calls from the 5' RACE reads in MiXCR, one entry per CDR3 protein. The table includes about 1,000,000 distinct CDR3 sequences, around 43% detected once. Sequenced material: blood. Source of these receptors: a woman between 55 and 75 years old in good health.

The rearrangement links TRBV2 to TRBJ2-7; 8 nucleotides agree with TRBD2. CDR1 and CDR2 from the germline V gene are SNHLY and FYNNEI. V trimming: 8 bases; J trimming: 0 bases; junction bases outside the gene matches: 9. The CDR3 sequence is 15 residues long. CDR3 in amino acids: CASRIISGSSYEQYF. CDR3 in DNA: TGTGCCAGCCGAATCATAAGCGGGAGCTCCTACGAGCAGTACTTC. Full variable domain (outside the CDR3, taken from reference TRBV2 and TRBJ2-7): EPEVTQTPSHQVTQMGQEVILRCVPISNHLYFYWYRQILGQKVEFLVSFYNNEISEKSEIFDDQFSVERPDGSNFTLKIRSTKLEDSAMYFCASRIISGSSYEQYFGPGTRLTVT.

This clonotype was seen a handful of times. The V gene is TRBV5-1, the J gene TRBJ2-3, with D unresolved. Looked up from germline, CDR1 is SGHRS and CDR2 is YFSETQ. CDR3 length equals 17 residues. V shed 0 bases and J shed 2 bases, with 16 bases lying between them. The CDR3 sequence is CASSLALGPYDTDTQYF. CDR3 DNA sequence: TGCGCCAGCAGCTTGGCGCTAGGACCTTACGACACAGATACGCAGTATTTT.